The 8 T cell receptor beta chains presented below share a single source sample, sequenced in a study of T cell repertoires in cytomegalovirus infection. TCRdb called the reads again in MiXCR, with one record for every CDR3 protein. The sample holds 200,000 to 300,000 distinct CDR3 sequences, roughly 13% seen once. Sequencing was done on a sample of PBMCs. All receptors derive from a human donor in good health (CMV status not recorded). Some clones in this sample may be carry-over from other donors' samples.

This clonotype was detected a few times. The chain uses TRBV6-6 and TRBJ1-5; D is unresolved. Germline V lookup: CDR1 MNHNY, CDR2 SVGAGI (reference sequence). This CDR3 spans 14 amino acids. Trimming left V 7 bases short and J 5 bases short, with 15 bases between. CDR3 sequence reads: CASTYSGLDQPQHF. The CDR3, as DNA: TGTGCCAGCACCTACAGCGGGCTAGATCAGCCCCAGCATTTT.

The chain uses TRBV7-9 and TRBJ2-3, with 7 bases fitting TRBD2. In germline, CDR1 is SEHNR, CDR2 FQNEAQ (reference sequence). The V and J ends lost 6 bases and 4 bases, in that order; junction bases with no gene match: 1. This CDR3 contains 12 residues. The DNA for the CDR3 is TGTGCCAGCAGACTAGCGTCAGATACGCAGTATTTT. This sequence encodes CASRLASDTQYF.

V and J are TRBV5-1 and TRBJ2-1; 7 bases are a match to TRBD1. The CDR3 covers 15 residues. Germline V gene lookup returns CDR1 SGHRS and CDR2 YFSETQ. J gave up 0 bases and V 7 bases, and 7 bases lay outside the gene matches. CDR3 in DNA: TGCGCCAGCCAATCAGGGGACAGCTCCTACAATGAGCAGTTCTTC. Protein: CASQSGDSSYNEQFF. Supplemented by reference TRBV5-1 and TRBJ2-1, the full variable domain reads KAGVTQTPRYLIKTRGQQVTLSCSPISGHRSVSWYQQTPGQGLQFLFEYFSETQRNKGNFPGRFSGRQFSNSRSEMNVSTLELGDSALYLCASQSGDSSYNEQFFGPGTRLTVL.

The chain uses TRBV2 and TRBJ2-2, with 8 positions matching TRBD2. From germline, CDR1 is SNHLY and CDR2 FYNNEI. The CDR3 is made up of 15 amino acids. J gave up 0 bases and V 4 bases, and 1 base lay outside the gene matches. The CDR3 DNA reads TGTGCCAGCAGTGGACTAGCGCCGAACACCGGGGAGCTGTTTTTT. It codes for CASSGLAPNTGELFF.

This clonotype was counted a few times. The CDR3 sequence is CASSLAVGFNTEAFF. CDR3 coding DNA: TGTGCCAGCAGCTTAGCGGTTGGTTTTAACACTGAAGCTTTCTTT. The chain combines TRBV7-9 with TRBJ1-1; D not certain. Trimming removed 0 bases at V and 2 bases at J, with 10 bases between. This CDR3 region has 15 residues. Germline loops: CDR1 SEHNR, CDR2 FQNEAQ (reference sequence).

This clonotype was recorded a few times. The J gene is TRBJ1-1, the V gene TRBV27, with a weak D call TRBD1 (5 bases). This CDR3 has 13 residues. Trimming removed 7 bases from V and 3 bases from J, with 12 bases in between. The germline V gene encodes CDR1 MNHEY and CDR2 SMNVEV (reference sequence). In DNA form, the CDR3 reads TGTGCCAGCACCCAGGGTTTGGACACTGAAGCTTTCTTT. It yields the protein CASTQGLDTEAFF.

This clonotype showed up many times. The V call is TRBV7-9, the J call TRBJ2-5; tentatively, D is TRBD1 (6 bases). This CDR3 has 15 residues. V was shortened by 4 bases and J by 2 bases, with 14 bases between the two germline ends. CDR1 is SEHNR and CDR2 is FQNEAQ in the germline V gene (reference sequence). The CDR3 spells CASSSGQFVQETQYF. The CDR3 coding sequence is TGTGCCAGCAGCTCCGGACAGTTCGTTCAAGAGACCCAGTACTTC.

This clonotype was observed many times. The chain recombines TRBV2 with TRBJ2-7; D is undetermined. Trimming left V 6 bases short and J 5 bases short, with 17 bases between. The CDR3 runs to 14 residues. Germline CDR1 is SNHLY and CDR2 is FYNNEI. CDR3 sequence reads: CASSPRSVVNEQYF. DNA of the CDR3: TGTGCCAGCAGCCCCAGAAGCGTCGTCAACGAGCAGTACTTC.